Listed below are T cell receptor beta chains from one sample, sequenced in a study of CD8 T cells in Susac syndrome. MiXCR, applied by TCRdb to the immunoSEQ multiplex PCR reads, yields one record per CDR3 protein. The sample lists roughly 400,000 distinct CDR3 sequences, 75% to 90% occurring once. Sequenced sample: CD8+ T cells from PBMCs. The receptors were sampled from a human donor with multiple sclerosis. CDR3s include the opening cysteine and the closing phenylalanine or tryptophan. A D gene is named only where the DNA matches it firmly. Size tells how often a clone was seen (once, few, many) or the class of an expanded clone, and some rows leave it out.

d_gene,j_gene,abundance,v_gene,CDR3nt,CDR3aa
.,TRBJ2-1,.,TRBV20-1,TGCAGTGCTAGAGATGACTCCAACAATGAGCAGTTCTTC,CSARDDSNNEQFF
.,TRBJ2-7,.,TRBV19,TGTGCCAGTAGTAAAGGAGCTGGGGACGAGCAGTACTTC,CASSKGAGDEQYF
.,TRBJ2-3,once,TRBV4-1,TGCGCCAGCAGCCAAATCGAGTGGGCAGATACGCAGTATTTT,CASSQIEWADTQYF
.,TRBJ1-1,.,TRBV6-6,TGTGCCAGCAGTTCCAGGGGTTCAGGAGTGACTGAAGCTTCCTTT,CASSSRGSGVTEASF
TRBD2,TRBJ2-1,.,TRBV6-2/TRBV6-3,TGTGCCAGCAGTGGGGGACTAGCCCCCTACAATGAGCAGTTCTTC,CASSGGLAPYNEQFF
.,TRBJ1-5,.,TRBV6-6,TGTGCCAGCAGTTACCCTCTACAATTT,CASSYPLQF
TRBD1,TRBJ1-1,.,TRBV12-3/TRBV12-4,TGTGCCAGCAGTACGGGACAGAGAAACACTGAAGCTTTCTTT,CASSTGQRNTEAFF
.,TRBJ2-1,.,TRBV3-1,TGTGCCAGCAGCCAAGACCTGGACGTGGATGAGCAGTTCTTC,CASSQDLDVDEQFF
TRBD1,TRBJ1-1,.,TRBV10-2,TGCGCCAGCAGTGAGTGGACAGGGGCTGAGGCTGAAGCTTTCTTT,CASSEWTGAEAEAFF
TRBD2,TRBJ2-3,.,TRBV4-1,TGCGCCAGCAGCCTGGGACTAGCGCTGAGCACAGATACGCAGTATTTT,CASSLGLALSTDTQYF
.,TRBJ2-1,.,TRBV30,TGTGCCTTTCGGGAGACATCCTACAATGAGCAGTTCTTC,CAFRETSYNEQFF
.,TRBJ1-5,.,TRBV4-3,TGCGCCAGCAGCCAAGATCCAAATCAGCCCCAGCATTTT,CASSQDPNQPQHF
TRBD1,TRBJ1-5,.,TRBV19,TGTGCCAGTAGCTGGACAGGGATCAATCAGCCCCAGCATTTT,CASSWTGINQPQHF
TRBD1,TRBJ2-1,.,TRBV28,TGTGCCAGCAGTTCCGGGACAGGGTCTATCCATGAGCAGTTCTTC,CASSSGTGSIHEQFF
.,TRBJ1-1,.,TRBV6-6,TGTGCCAGCAGTTATGGGTTGGGCACTGAAGCTTTCTTT,CASSYGLGTEAFF
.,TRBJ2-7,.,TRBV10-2,TGCGCCAGCAGTGCCGGGACGGAATACTACGAGCAGTACTTC,CASSAGTEYYEQYF
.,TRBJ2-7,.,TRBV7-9,TGTGCCAGCAGCTCCGCAGGATTGGGGTTCTACGAGCAGTACTTC,CASSSAGLGFYEQYF
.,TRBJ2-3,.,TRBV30,TGTGCCTGGAGTGAGGGGCGGGGAGATACGCAGTATTTT,CAWSEGRGDTQYF
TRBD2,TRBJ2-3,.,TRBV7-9,TGTGCCAGCAGCTTATATGTTTCAGTGGGAGGGCCGACAGATACGCAGTATTTT,CASSLYVSVGGPTDTQYF
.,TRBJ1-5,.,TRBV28,TGTGCCAGCCTACCATGGGGTTCGTATAGCAATCAGCCCCAGCATTTT,CASLPWGSYSNQPQHF
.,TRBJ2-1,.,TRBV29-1,TGCAGCGCCGACCCCCTAGCGATGTTGGATGAGCAGTTCTTC,CSADPLAMLDEQFF
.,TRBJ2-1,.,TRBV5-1,TGCGCCAGCAGCTTGGGCAGGGACCCCCGCTACAATGAGCAGTTCTTC,CASSLGRDPRYNEQFF
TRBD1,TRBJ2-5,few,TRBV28,TGTGCCAGCAGTTTCCTCCAGGGGGCCCTTCAAGAGACCCAGTACTTC,CASSFLQGALQETQYF
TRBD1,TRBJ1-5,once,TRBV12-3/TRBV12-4,TGTGCCAGCAGCTTCGGACAGGGAGTTCAGCCCCAGCATTTT,CASSFGQGVQPQHF
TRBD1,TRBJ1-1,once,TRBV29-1,TGCAGCGTTGAAGTCCTGGACAGGCCAGCTGGAGCTTTCTTT,CSVEVLDRPAGAFF
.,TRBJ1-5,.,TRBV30,TGTGCCTGGAGCTTATGGTCGTCTGGCAATCAGCCCCAGCATTTT,CAWSLWSSGNQPQHF
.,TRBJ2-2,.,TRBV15,TGTGCCACCAGCAGAGCGGGGGCGAACACCGGGGAGCTGTTTTTT,CATSRAGANTGELFF
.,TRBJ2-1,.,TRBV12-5,TGTGCTAGTGGTACACAGACAGAAGCCCTCCATGAGCAGTTCTTC,CASGTQTEALHEQFF
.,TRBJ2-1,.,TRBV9,TGTGCCAGCAGCTCCCGGGACTTTGCCTACAATGAGCAGTTCTTC,CASSSRDFAYNEQFF
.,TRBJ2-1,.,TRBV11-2,TGTGCCACGAATCAGGGTAATGAGCAGTTCTTC,CATNQGNEQFF
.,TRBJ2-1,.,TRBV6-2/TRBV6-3,TGTGCCAGCAGTTACATCGGGACTTACAATGAGCAGTTCTTC,CASSYIGTYNEQFF
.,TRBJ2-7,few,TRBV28,TGTGCCAGCAGTTTAGTTGGTACGGGCTACGAGCAGTACTTC,CASSLVGTGYEQYF
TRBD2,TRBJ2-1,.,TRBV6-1,TGTGCCAGCACGGCGGCGATAGGCGGGGGGGACCCATACAATGAGCAGTTCTTC,CASTAAIGGGDPYNEQFF
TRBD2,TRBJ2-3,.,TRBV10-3,TGTGCCGGCAGCCCGGGGGGAGTGGCAGATACGCAGTATTTT,CAGSPGGVADTQYF